The rows below give T cell receptor beta chains drawn from one sample of a study of OX40 agonist ivuxolimab in advanced cancers. Libraries were prepared by immunoSEQ multiplex PCR; TCRdb keeps only in-frame clonotypes and omits some of them. The sample has about 64,000 clones; over 65% are singletons. This specimen was CD4+ or CD8+ T cells sorted from blood, taken in a trial of the OX40 agonist ivuxolimab. The source of these receptors is an adult with an advanced solid tumor such as melanoma, head and neck, liver or kidney cancer. Each CDR3 is given with its conserved first and last residue. A D gene is named only where the DNA matches it firmly. Clone sizes are given selectively: once, few, many, or a class where the clone is expanded.

>TRBJ1-1|TRBV19|TRBD1|-
TGTGCCAGTAGTATCGCTCAGGGGGCTTCGGAAGCTTTCTTT
CASSIAQGASEAFF
>TRBJ1-4|TRBV5-5|-|few
TGTGCCAGCAGCTTGAGGCAGGGAGAAAAACTGTTTTTT
CASSLRQGEKLFF
>TRBJ1-1|TRBV28|TRBD1|-
TGTGCCAGCAGTTCACCGGGACAGCCTATTCCTTTCTTT
CASSSPGQPIPFF
>TRBJ2-1|TRBV11-2|-|-
TGTGCCAGCAGCAGAAGTCCTAGGGGGGGTCTCGACAATGAGCAGTTCTTC
CASSRSPRGGLDNEQFF
>TRBJ2-2|TRBV29-1|-|-
TGCAGCGCCCGGAGAACACCCAACACCGGGGAGCTGTTTTTT
CSARRTPNTGELFF
>TRBJ2-5|TRBV5-1|-|-
TGCGCCAGCAGTCCGGGAAGGGAAGAGACCCAGTACTTC
CASSPGREETQYF
>TRBJ1-4|TRBV5-6|TRBD1|-
TGTGCCAGCAGCCCTACAGGACAGGGCCTAACTAATGAAAAACTGTTTTTT
CASSPTGQGLTNEKLFF
>TRBJ2-3|TRBV4-3|TRBD1|-
TGCGCCAGCAGCCAAGTGACAGGACAGGGCACAGATACGCAGTATTTT
CASSQVTGQGTDTQYF
>TRBJ2-7|TRBV5-6|TRBD1|-
TGTGCCAGCAGACCCCGGGACAGGGGACACGAGCAGTACTTC
CASRPRDRGHEQYF
>TRBJ2-3|TRBV23-1|TRBD2|-
TGCGCCAGCAGTCAATCACGCCCAGGACTAGCGGGAGTGGATACGCAGTATTTT
CASSQSRPGLAGVDTQYF
>TRBJ2-2|TRBV5-4|-|-
TGTGCCAGCAGCTTGGGGACAGCCACCGGGGAGCTGTTTTTT
CASSLGTATGELFF
>TRBJ2-2|TRBV5-1|-|-
TGCGCCAGCAGCCCCCCCGGGAGAAGGGGCGGGGAGCTGTTTTTT
CASSPPGRRGGELFF
>TRBJ2-7|TRBV30|TRBD2|-
TGTGCCTGGAGCGGACTAGCGGGAATGTCCTACGAGCAGTACTTC
CAWSGLAGMSYEQYF
>TRBJ1-1|TRBV4-3|-|-
TGCGCCAGCAGCCAAGGCGGGGGATTTGAAGCTTTCTTT
CASSQGGGFEAFF
>TRBJ1-2|TRBV5-1|TRBD1|-
TGCGCCAGCAGCTTGAGCCAGGGGGAAGGTGGCTACACCTTC
CASSLSQGEGGYTF
>TRBJ1-4|TRBV6-5|TRBD1|-
TGTGCCAGCAGTAAGGGACAGGGGGGAAAACTGTTTTTT
CASSKGQGGKLFF
>TRBJ1-2|TRBV5-6|TRBD1|-
TGTGCCAGCAGCAACTACAGGGGGGTCGATGGCTACACCTTC
CASSNYRGVDGYTF
>TRBJ1-3|TRBV4-3|-|-
TGCGCCAGCAGCCGCCGGACAGTCGTTCCTGGAAACACCATATATTTT
CASSRRTVVPGNTIYF
>TRBJ1-5|TRBV9|TRBD1|-
TGTGCCAGCAGCACCCGGGACAGGGGGTTCCAGCATTTT
CASSTRDRGFQHF
>TRBJ2-3|TRBV7-2|-|-
TGTGCCAGCAGCCGTATGTTGGTGATGGGAGATACGCAGTATTTT
CASSRMLVMGDTQYF
>TRBJ1-1|TRBV5-1|-|-
TGCGCCAGCAGCCATGTCGGGCCGGACACTGAAGCTTTCTTT
CASSHVGPDTEAFF
>TRBJ2-1|TRBV20-1|-|-
TGCAGTGCTAGTGCCAATGAGCAGTTCTTC
CSASANEQFF
>TRBJ2-2|TRBV19|-|-
TGTGCCAGTAGGGTCTCGAACACCGGGGAGCTGTTTTTT
CASRVSNTGELFF
>TRBJ1-6|TRBV4-1|-|-
TGCGCCAGCAGCCGGCTTCCCGGGACCCTGGGGATTTCACCCCTCCACTTT
CASSRLPGTLGISPLHF
>TRBJ2-7|TRBV10-3|TRBD2|-
TGTGCCATCAGCCTCTGGACTAGCAGTTCCTACGAGCAGTACTTC
CAISLWTSSSYEQYF
>TRBJ2-3|TRBV7-2|TRBD2|-
TGTGCCAGCAGCTTAGCGCATCGAGCGGGGAGGGCAGATACGCAGTATTTT
CASSLAHRAGRADTQYF
>TRBJ1-6|TRBV30|-|-
TGTGCCTGGGCGGCAGGGGACGGCGTAACTTTCCTCCACTTT
CAWAAGDGVTFLHF
>TRBJ2-3|TRBV27|TRBD2|-
TGTGCCAGCAGTTTACGACTAGCGGGAAGGACAGATACGCAGTATTTT
CASSLRLAGRTDTQYF
>TRBJ2-7|TRBV6-5|-|-
TGTGCCAGCAGTCACCCGGTGGGGAAAAACGAGCAGTACTTC
CASSHPVGKNEQYF
>TRBJ2-7|TRBV10-2|TRBD2|-
TGCGCCAGCAGTTCCTTCTACAGGGGGCAGGGGACTAGCGGCCCTCGCTGGTACGAGCAGTACTTC
CASSSFYRGQGTSGPRWYEQYF
>TRBJ1-1|TRBV5-4|TRBD1|once
TGTGCCAGCAGCGAGGACAGGTTTTATGTAGAAGCTTTCTTT
CASSEDRFYVEAFF
>TRBJ1-6|TRBV7-3|-|-
TGTGCCAGCAGCTTTAGAGCTAATTCACCCCTCCACTTT
CASSFRANSPLHF
>TRBJ2-1|TRBV27|TRBD2|once
TGTGCCACCCGAGGCGGGGGTGTCGAGCAGTTCTTC
CATRGGGVEQFF
>TRBJ1-3|TRBV7-9|TRBD1|-
TGTGCCAGCAGCAGACAGGGGGCTGCGGGAAACACCATATATTTT
CASSRQGAAGNTIYF
>TRBJ1-4|TRBV30|-|once
TGTGCCTGGAGTGAGATTCAGCTGAACGGAAAACTGTTTTTT
CAWSEIQLNGKLFF
>TRBJ2-2|TRBV11-2|TRBD2|-
TGTGCCAGCAGCTTAGGGGCCCTACGGGGGGGCTCCGGGGAGCTGTTTTTT
CASSLGALRGGSGELFF
>TRBJ2-3|TRBV29-1|-|-
TGCAGCGTTGGGGGTCAGGGCCCAGATACGCAGTATTTT
CSVGGQGPDTQYF
>TRBJ2-1|TRBV9|-|-
TGTGCCAGCAGCGTAGGCGGACAGAACCTATACAATGAGCAGTTCTTC
CASSVGGQNLYNEQFF
>TRBJ2-7|TRBV19|-|-
TGTGCCAGTAGTATGACCCGACCAGCTCACGAGCAGTACTTC
CASSMTRPAHEQYF
>TRBJ2-2|TRBV5-4|-|-
TGTGCCAGCAGCTTGGCAGGTGGCGGGGAGCTGTTTTTT
CASSLAGGGELFF
>TRBJ2-5|TRBV5-1|TRBD2|-
TGCGCCAGCAGCACCGGACTAGCGGGACAAGAGACCCAGTACTTC
CASSTGLAGQETQYF
>TRBJ1-4|TRBV6-5|-|-
TGTGCCAGCAGTTACGATCCGGGGCCCGATGAAAAACTGTTTTTT
CASSYDPGPDEKLFF
>TRBJ2-1|TRBV5-4|-|-
TGTGCCAGCAGCCCCAGGCGGGACGGGCCCTACAATGAGCAGTTCTTC
CASSPRRDGPYNEQFF
>TRBJ2-7|TRBV5-6|TRBD1|-
TGTGCCAGCAGCACAGGGACAGGAACGGGGGAGCAGTACTTC
CASSTGTGTGEQYF
>TRBJ1-1|TRBV7-9|-|few
TGTGCCAGCAGCTTAGTTTTGGAGGGAACTGAAGCTTTCTTT
CASSLVLEGTEAFF
>TRBJ2-3|TRBV2|-|-
TGTGCCAGCACCCCCGCGGATACGCAGTATTTT
CASTPADTQYF
>TRBJ1-4|TRBV27|TRBD1|-
TGTGCCAGCAGTTTGACAGGGGGTTATGAAAAACTGTTTTTT
CASSLTGGYEKLFF
>TRBJ1-1|TRBV5-1|TRBD1|-
TGCGCCAGCAGTCCCACCAGGGGGGAGAACACTGAAGCTTTCTTT
CASSPTRGENTEAFF
>TRBJ2-1|TRBV5-4|-|-
TGTGCCAGCAGCCCTAACAGGGACAATGAGCAGTTCTTC
CASSPNRDNEQFF
>TRBJ1-4|TRBV6-1|TRBD1|-
TGTGCCAGCAGTGGCCACCGACAGGGAGGTAATGAAAAACTGTTTTTT
CASSGHRQGGNEKLFF
>TRBJ2-7|TRBV18|-|-
TGTGCCAGCTCACCCCCGCAGGCCTCTAAGAACGAGCAGTACTTC
CASSPPQASKNEQYF
>TRBJ1-5|TRBV6-1|-|-
TGTGCCAGCAGTGAAGGAGGACGGAACAATCAGCCCCAGCATTTT
CASSEGGRNNQPQHF
>TRBJ2-1|TRBV5-5|TRBD1|once
TGTGCCAGCAGCTGGACAGGGAAGGAGCAGTTCTTC
CASSWTGKEQFF
>TRBJ1-3|TRBV6-6|-|-
TGTGCCAGCAGCCTCGACTTACCCTCTGGAAACACCATATATTTT
CASSLDLPSGNTIYF
>TRBJ2-7|TRBV27|-|-
TGTGCCAGCAGGACAGGCTTCGAGCAGTACTTC
CASRTGFEQYF
>TRBJ2-2|TRBV19|-|-
TGTGCCAGTAGTACAGGGACTGTGAGATCCGGGGAGCTGTTTTTT
CASSTGTVRSGELFF
>TRBJ1-1|TRBV18|-|once
TGTGCCAGCTCACCACAAGCGCCCTTCGGGGGCGCAGACACTGAAGCTTTCTTT
CASSPQAPFGGADTEAFF
>TRBJ2-7|TRBV11-3|-|-
TGTGCCAGCAGCTTAGGTCTGGGGACTTCCTACGAGCAGTACTTC
CASSLGLGTSYEQYF
>TRBJ2-6|TRBV19|TRBD1|once
TGTGCCACCTCAGCGGGACAGGGTTTGGGGGCCAACGTCCTGACTTTC
CATSAGQGLGANVLTF